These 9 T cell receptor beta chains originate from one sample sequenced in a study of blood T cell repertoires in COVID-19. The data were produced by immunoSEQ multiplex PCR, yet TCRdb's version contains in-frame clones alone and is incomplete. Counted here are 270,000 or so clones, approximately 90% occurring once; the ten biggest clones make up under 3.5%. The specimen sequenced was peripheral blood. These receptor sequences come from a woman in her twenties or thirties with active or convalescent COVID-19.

The CDR3 DNA reads as TGTGCCAGCAGCGCCACAGGGGACCCCTACAATGAGCAGTTCTTC. It yields the protein CASSATGDPYNEQFF. This rearrangement joins TRBV9 to TRBJ2-1, with TRBD1 matching over 7 bases. V dropped 3 bases and J dropped 2; count of bases not matched to a gene: 5. The germline gives CDR1 SGDLS, CDR2 YYNGEE. The CDR3 covers 15 residues.

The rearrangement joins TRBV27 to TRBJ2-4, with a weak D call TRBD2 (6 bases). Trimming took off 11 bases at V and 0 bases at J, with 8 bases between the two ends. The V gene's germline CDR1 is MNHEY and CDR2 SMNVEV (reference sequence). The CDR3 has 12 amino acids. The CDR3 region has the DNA TGTGCCCTGGGGGGAGCCAAAAACATTCAGTACTTC. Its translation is CALGGAKNIQYF.

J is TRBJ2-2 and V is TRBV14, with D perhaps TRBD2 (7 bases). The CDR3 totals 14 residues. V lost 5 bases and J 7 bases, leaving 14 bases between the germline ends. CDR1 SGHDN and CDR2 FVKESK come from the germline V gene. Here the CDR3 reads CASSSRGQGGELFF. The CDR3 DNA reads TGTGCCAGCAGCTCGCGGGGGCAGGGCGGGGAGCTGTTTTTT.

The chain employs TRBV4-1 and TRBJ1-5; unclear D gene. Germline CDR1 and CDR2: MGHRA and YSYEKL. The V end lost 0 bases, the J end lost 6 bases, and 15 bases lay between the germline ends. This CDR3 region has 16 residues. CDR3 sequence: CASSQDEYGVGQPQHF. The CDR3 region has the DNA TGCGCCAGCAGCCAAGATGAGTACGGGGTGGGTCAGCCCCAGCATTTT.

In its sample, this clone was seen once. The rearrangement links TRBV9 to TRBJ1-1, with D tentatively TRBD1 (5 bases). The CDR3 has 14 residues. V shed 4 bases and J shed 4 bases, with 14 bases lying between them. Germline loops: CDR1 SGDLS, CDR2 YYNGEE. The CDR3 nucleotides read TGTGCCAGCAGCCCACTTTGGGGGGGCACTGAAGCTTTCTTT. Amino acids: CASSPLWGGTEAFF.

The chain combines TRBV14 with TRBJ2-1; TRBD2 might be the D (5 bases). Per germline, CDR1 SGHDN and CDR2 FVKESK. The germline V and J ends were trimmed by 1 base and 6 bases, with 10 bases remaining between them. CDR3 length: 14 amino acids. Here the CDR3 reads CASSQVTSGNEQFF. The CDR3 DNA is TGTGCCAGCAGCCAAGTAACCAGCGGCAATGAGCAGTTCTTC.

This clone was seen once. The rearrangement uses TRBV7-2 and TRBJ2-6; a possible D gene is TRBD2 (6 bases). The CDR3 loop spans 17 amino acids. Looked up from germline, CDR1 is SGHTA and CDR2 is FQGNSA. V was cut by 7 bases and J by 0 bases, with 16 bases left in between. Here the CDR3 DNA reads TGTGCCAGCACCCGAAACGGGGGAAACTCTGGGGCCAACGTCCTGACTTTC. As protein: CASTRNGGNSGANVLTF. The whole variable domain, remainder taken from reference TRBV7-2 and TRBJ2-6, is GAGVSQSPSNKVTEKGKDVELRCDPISGHTALYWYRQSLGQGLEFLIYFQGNSAPDKSGLPSDRFSAERTGGSVSTLTIQRTQQEDSAVYLCASTRNGGNSGANVLTFGAGSRLTVL.

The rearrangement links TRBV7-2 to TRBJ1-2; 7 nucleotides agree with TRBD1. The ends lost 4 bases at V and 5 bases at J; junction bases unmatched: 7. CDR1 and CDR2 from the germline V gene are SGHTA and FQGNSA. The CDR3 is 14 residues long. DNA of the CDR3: TGTGCCAGCAGCTCCGGGACAGATCCTTATGGCTACACCTTC. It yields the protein CASSSGTDPYGYTF.

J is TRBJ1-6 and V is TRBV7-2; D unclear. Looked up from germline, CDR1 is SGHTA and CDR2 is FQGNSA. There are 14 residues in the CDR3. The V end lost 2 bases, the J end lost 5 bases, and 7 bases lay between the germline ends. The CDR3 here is CASSLPENNSPLHF. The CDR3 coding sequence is TGTGCCAGCAGCTTACCCGAGAATAATTCACCCCTCCACTTT. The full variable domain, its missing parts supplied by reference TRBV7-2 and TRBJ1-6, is GAGVSQSPSNKVTEKGKDVELRCDPISGHTALYWYRQSLGQGLEFLIYFQGNSAPDKSGLPSDRFSAERTGGSVSTLTIQRTQQEDSAVYLCASSLPENNSPLHFGNGTRLTVT.